This paragraph reports one T cell receptor (beta chain). Its specificity is not known. Eight separate reactions for every sample produced the cDNA. Following a re-call of the 5' RACE reads, TCRdb has one entry per CDR3 protein and lacks DNA. The table for this sample gives about 210,000 distinct CDR3 sequences. This specimen belongs to a study of monozygotic twins with inflammatory bowel disease. Study-level points and caveats: Healthy co-twins exceeded IBD patients in TCRbeta diversity as measured by inverse Simpson. Separate T cell subtypes could not be resolved from one another. Clonotype overlap with others was lower in IBD patients than in healthy twins, a difference that was greatest with disease activity.

This CDR3 comprises 15 residues. The V gene's germline CDR1 is SNHLY and CDR2 FYNNEI. This TCR was sampled from a human donor with ulcerative colitis or Crohn's disease, or a healthy co-twin of an affected twin (not recorded which). The sample taken for sequencing was blood. The V call is TRBV2, the J call TRBJ1-1. The chain's CDR3 is CASRETQSTGTEAFF.